The present T cell receptor (beta chain) was sequenced within a study of T cells after yellow fever vaccination. Per the germline V gene, CDR1 is DFQATT and CDR2 is SNEGSKA (reference sequence). J lost 5 bases, V lost 7 bases, and 14 bases had no gene match. CDR3 length: 15 amino acids. Making TCR cDNA involved 5'RACE template switching, which added UMIs and a universal primer site. TCRdb re-analysed the 5' RACE reads in MiXCR, keeping a single row per CDR3 protein. The sample records 400,000 or so distinct CDR3 sequences, roughly 6.2% being singletons. Points from the study as a whole: Post-booster samples contained most primary-vaccination clones (about 95% CD4, 88% CD8).

This clonotype was detected a few times. Its antigen is currently unknown. The receptor comes from a man between 25 and 39 years old who received the YFV17D yellow fever vaccine. The rearrangement links TRBV20-1 to TRBJ2-7; 10 bases map to TRBD2. Material: PBMCs, obtained 5 days after the yellow fever booster vaccination. The CDR3: CSVWGRGLARNEQYF. CDR3 nucleotide sequence: TGCAGTGTTTGGGGTCGGGGACTAGCGAGGAACGAGCAGTACTTC.